The present TCR beta chain was sequenced within a study of T cell repertoires in MIS-A myocarditis. Trimming left V 3 bases short and J 2 bases short, with 7 bases between. This CDR3 is built from 13 residues. Germline V gene sequence: CDR1 LNHNV, CDR2 YYDKDF (reference sequence). This clone has just one count. Method: immunoSEQ multiplex PCR; TCRdb's copy keeps in-frame clones and lacks some. Among about 10,000 clones, approximately 90% were seen once, and the ten largest hold about 2%. This receptor was taken from a young man with fulminant myocarditis from multisystem inflammatory syndrome in adults (MIS-A) after COVID-19. Sequences were obtained from thoracic lymph node tissue obtained at autopsy. This chain links TRBV15 with TRBJ1-1; weak D call: TRBD1 (6 bases). CDR3: CATSRDRNTEAFF. DNA for the CDR3: TGTGCCACCAGCAGGGACAGAAACACTGAAGCTTTCTTT.